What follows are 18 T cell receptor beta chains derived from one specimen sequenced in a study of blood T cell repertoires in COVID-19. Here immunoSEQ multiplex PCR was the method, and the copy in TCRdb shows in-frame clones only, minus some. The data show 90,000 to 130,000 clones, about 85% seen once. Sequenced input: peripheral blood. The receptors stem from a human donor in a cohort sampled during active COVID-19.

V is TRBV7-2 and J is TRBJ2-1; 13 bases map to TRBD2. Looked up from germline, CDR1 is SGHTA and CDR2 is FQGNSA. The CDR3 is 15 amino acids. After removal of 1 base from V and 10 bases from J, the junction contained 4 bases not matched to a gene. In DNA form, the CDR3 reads TGTGCCAGCAGCTTAGGACTAGCGGGAGGTCAGGAGCAGTTCTTC. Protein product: CASSLGLAGGQEQFF.

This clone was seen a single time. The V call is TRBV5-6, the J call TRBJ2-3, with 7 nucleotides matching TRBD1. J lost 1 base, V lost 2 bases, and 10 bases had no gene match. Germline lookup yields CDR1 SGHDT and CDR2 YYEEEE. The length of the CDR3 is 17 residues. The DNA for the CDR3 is TGTGCCAGCAGCTTAAGACCTACAGGGGCCGGCACAGATACGCAGTATTTT. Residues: CASSLRPTGAGTDTQYF.

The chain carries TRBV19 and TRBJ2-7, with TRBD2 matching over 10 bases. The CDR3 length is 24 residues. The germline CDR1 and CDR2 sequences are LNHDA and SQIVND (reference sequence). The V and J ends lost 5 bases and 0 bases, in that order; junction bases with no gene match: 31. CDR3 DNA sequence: TGTGCCAGTAGTTCCGTCCCCCGCCGAGTCCACTTTAGCGGGGGGCCGAATAGCTCCTACGAGCAGTACTTC. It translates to CASSSVPRRVHFSGGPNSSYEQYF.

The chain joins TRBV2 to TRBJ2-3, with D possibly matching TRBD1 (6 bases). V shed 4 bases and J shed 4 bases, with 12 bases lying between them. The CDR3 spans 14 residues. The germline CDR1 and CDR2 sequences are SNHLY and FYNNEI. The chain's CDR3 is CASSGWSGADTQYF. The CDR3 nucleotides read TGTGCCAGCAGTGGGTGGTCAGGGGCAGATACGCAGTATTTT. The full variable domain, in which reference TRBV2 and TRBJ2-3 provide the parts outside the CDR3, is EPEVTQTPSHQVTQMGQEVILRCVPISNHLYFYWYRQILGQKVEFLVSFYNNEISEKSEIFDDQFSVERPDGSNFTLKIRSTKLEDSAMYFCASSGWSGADTQYFGPGTRLTVL.

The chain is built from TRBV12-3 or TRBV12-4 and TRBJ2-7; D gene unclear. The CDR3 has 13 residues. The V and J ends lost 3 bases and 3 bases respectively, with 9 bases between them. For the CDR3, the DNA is TGTGCCAGCAGTTTCTTTGGAGACTACGAGCAGTACTTC. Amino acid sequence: CASSFFGDYEQYF.

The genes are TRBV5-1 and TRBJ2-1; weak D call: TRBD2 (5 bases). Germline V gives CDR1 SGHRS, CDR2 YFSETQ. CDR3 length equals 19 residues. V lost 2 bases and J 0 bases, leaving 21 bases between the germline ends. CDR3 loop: CASSLGPLDYLRSYNEQFF. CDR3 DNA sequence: TGCGCCAGCAGCTTAGGACCTCTAGACTACCTCCGCTCCTACAATGAGCAGTTCTTC.

CDR3 in amino acids: CATMGGSITEAFF. The CDR3 DNA reads TGTGCCACCATGGGGGGAAGTATCACTGAAGCTTTCTTT. This rearrangement joins TRBV7-9 to TRBJ1-1; tentative D call: TRBD1 (5 bases). The CDR3 consists of 13 residues. Trimming took 10 bases from V and 4 from J, leaving 16 bases between them. Germline V gene lookup returns CDR1 SEHNR and CDR2 FQNEAQ (reference sequence). Variable domain in full (rest from reference TRBV7-9 and TRBJ1-1): DTGVSQNPRHKITKRGQNVTFRCDPISEHNRLYWYRQTLGQGPEFLTYFQNEAQLEKSRLLSDRFSAERPKGSFSTLEIQRTEQGDSAMYLCATMGGSITEAFFGQGTRLTVV.

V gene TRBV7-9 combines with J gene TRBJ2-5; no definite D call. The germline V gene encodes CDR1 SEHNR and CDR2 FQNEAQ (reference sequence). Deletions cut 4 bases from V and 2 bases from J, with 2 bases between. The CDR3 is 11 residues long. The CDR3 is CASSSQETQYF. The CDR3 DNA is TGTGCCAGCAGCTCACAAGAGACCCAGTACTTC. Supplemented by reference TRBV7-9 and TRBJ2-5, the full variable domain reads DTGVSQNPRHKITKRGQNVTFRCDPISEHNRLYWYRQTLGQGPEFLTYFQNEAQLEKSRLLSDRFSAERPKGSFSTLEIQRTEQGDSAMYLCASSSQETQYFGPGTRLLVL.

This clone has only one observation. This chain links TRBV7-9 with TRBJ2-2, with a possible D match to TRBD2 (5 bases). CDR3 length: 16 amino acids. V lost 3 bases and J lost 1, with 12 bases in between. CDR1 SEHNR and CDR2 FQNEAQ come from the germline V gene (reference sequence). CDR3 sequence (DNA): TGTGCCAGCAGCTTTCTCCTAGCTCAGAACACCGGGGAGCTGTTTTTT. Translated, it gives CASSFLLAQNTGELFF.

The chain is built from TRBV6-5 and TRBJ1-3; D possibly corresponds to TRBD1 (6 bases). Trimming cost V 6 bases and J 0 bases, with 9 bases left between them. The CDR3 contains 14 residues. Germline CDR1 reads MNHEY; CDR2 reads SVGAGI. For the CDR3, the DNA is TGTGCCAGCAGGGACAGCTCCTCTGGAAACACCATATATTTT. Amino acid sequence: CASRDSSSGNTIYF.

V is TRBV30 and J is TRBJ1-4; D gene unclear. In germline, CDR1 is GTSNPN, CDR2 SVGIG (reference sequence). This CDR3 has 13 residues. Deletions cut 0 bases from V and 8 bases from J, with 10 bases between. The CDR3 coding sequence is TGTGCCTGGAGTGTACGGACGGGGGAAAAACTGTTTTTT. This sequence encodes CAWSVRTGEKLFF.

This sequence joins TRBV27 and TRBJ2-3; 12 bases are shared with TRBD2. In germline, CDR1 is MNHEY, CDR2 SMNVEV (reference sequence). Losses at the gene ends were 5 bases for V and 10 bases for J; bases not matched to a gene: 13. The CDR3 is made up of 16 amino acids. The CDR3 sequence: CASSPQGLAGGRAQYF. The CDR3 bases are TGTGCCAGCAGTCCTCAAGGGCTAGCGGGAGGGAGGGCGCAGTATTTT.

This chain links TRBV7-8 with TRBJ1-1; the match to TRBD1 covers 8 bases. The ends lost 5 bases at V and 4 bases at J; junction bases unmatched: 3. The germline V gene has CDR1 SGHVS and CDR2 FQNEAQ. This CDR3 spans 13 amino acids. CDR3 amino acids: CASSLGTGTEAFF. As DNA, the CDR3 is TGTGCCAGCAGCCTCGGGACAGGCACTGAAGCTTTCTTT.

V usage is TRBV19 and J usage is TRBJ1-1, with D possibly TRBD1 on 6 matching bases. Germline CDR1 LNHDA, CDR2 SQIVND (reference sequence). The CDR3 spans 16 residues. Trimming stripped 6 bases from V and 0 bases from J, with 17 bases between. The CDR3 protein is CASRTRGTLLNTEAFF. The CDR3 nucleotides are TGTGCCAGTAGGACGAGGGGGACGCTTTTGAACACTGAAGCTTTCTTT.

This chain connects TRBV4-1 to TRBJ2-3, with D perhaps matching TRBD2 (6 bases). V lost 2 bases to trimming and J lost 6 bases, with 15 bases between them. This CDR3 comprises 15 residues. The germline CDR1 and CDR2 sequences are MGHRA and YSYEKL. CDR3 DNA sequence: TGCGCCAGCAGCCAACTAGGGACTCGGGTGGATACGCAGTATTTT. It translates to CASSQLGTRVDTQYF.

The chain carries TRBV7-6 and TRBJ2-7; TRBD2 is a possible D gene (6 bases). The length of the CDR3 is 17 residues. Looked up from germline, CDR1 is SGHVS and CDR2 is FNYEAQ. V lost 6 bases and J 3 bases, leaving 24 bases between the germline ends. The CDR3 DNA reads TGTGCCAGCAGACGTCCCCCGACCGGACTATCTATCTACGAGCAGTACTTC. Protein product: CASRRPPTGLSIYEQYF.

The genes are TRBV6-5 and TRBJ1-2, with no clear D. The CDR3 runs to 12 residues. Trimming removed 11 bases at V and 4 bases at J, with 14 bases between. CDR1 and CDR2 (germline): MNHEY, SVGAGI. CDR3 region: CAVGSFFYGYTF. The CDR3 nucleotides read TGTGCCGTCGGGAGTTTCTTCTATGGCTACACCTTC.

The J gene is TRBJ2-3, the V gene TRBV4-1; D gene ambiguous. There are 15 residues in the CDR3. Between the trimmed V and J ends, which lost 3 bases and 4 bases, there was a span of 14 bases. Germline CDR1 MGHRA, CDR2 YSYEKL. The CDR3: CASSQSPQSADTQYF. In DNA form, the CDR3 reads TGCGCCAGCAGCCAGAGTCCCCAGAGCGCAGATACGCAGTATTTT.